This T cell receptor beta chain stems from a study of shared clonotypes between healthy human individuals. Study information: CD8 memory received one plate per donor, CD8 naive two, CD4 memory three and CD4 naive three.

With regard to this clone: As yet, its antigen is unknown.

Study results and caveats: Naive CD4 clonotypes were shared across several donors at about 5%. Larger richness was generally estimated for naive than memory subsets.

As defined, naive CD8 cells were CD45RO-negative and positively selected for CCR7, with terminally differentiated effector memory CD45RA+ cells excluded. The donors were all Caucasian adults (living in Nashville, Tennessee). Clones were sequenced by immunoSEQ multiplex PCR, and TCRdb holds only the in-frame ones, with some missing. The sample has about 580,000 clones, 98% seen once; the top ten hold approximately 0.3%. In germline, CDR1 is KGHSH, CDR2 LQKENI. V lost 2 bases, J lost 0 bases, and 13 bases lay in between. CDR3 size: 16 residues. Sequencing was performed on naive CD8+ T cells sorted from blood. This rearrangement joins TRBV18 to TRBJ1-1; D unresolved. The TCR was taken from a man aged 25-45 years in good health. In DNA form, the CDR3 reads TGTGCCAGCTCACCAAATCCTGGCAGTATGAACACTGAAGCTTTCTTT. Its translation is CASSPNPGSMNTEAFF.